This is a list of T cell receptor beta chains from one sample in a study of response to subunit inactivated influenza vaccine. TCRdb reanalysed the RT-PCR reads using MiXCR and keeps one entry per CDR3 protein. The sample carries over 450,000 distinct CDR3 sequences, 10% to 15% recorded once. Sequencing was performed on PBMCs from blood, taken roughly 45 days after vaccination. Receptors were obtained from a man between 45 and 60 years old who received an inactivated influenza vaccine. Both conserved end residues are part of each CDR3. The D gene is left open where the match is weak. Rows may omit the clone size; those that give it use once, few, many or a size class.

abundance: NA
v_gene: TRBV20-1
d_gene: NA
j_gene: TRBJ2-3
CDR3nt: TGCAGTGCTTTAGGACGAACAGATACGCAGTATTTT
CDR3aa: CSALGRTDTQYF

abundance: NA
v_gene: TRBV6-1
d_gene: NA
j_gene: TRBJ2-2
CDR3nt: TGTGCCAGCGTCGTCGGACCTTCGAACACCGGGGAGCTGTTTTTT
CDR3aa: CASVVGPSNTGELFF

abundance: few
v_gene: TRBV7-9
d_gene: NA
j_gene: TRBJ1-1
CDR3nt: TGTGCCAGCAGCCCCGTGGGACGCTACCAGACCACTGAAGCTTTCTTT
CDR3aa: CASSPVGRYQTTEAFF

abundance: NA
v_gene: TRBV12-3/TRBV12-4
d_gene: NA
j_gene: TRBJ2-6
CDR3nt: TGTGCCAGCAGTTTAAAAGGGGGGCGGTCTGGGGCCAACGTCCTGACTTTC
CDR3aa: CASSLKGGRSGANVLTF

abundance: few
v_gene: TRBV5-8
d_gene: NA
j_gene: TRBJ2-7
CDR3nt: TGTGCCAGCAGCTTGGCCGCGGGGAAGGTCTACGAGCAGTACTTC
CDR3aa: CASSLAAGKVYEQYF

abundance: NA
v_gene: TRBV5-1
d_gene: TRBD2
j_gene: TRBJ2-1
CDR3nt: TGCGCCAGCAGCTTCCGGGGGGGAAGTGAGCAGTTCTTC
CDR3aa: CASSFRGGSEQFF

abundance: once
v_gene: TRBV6-1
d_gene: NA
j_gene: TRBJ1-5
CDR3nt: TGTGCCAGCAAGGGGGTACTCAATCAGCCCCAGCATTTT
CDR3aa: CASKGVLNQPQHF

abundance: many
v_gene: TRBV5-1
d_gene: TRBD1
j_gene: TRBJ2-3
CDR3nt: TGCGCCAGCAGCCCTATAAACGACAGGGTAGATACGCAGTATTTT
CDR3aa: CASSPINDRVDTQYF

abundance: NA
v_gene: TRBV7-2
d_gene: NA
j_gene: TRBJ2-1
CDR3nt: TGTGCCAGCAGCTTAGCTACATACTCCGATGAGCAGTTCTTC
CDR3aa: CASSLATYSDEQFF

abundance: few
v_gene: TRBV24-1
d_gene: TRBD2
j_gene: TRBJ2-1
CDR3nt: TGTGCCACCAGTGTATTAGCGGGAGATGAGCAGTTCTTC
CDR3aa: CATSVLAGDEQFF

abundance: few
v_gene: TRBV27
d_gene: NA
j_gene: TRBJ2-3
CDR3nt: TGTGCCAGCAGCGCCGGACGGGGCACAGATACGCAGTATTTT
CDR3aa: CASSAGRGTDTQYF

abundance: few
v_gene: TRBV3-1
d_gene: NA
j_gene: TRBJ2-5
CDR3nt: TGTGCCAGCAGTTCCGTGAGGGAGACCCAGTACTTC
CDR3aa: CASSSVRETQYF

abundance: few
v_gene: TRBV5-1
d_gene: TRBD2
j_gene: TRBJ2-1
CDR3nt: TGCGCCAGCAGCTTGGCTAGCGGGAGTCTGAATGAGCAGTTCTTC
CDR3aa: CASSLASGSLNEQFF

abundance: NA
v_gene: TRBV6-5
d_gene: NA
j_gene: TRBJ2-7
CDR3nt: TGTGCCAGCAGTTACTCGAGGCACGAGCAGTACTTC
CDR3aa: CASSYSRHEQYF

abundance: few
v_gene: TRBV7-9
d_gene: NA
j_gene: TRBJ2-2
CDR3nt: TGTGCCAGCAGTCCCAAAGGGGCCACTACCTTCCCCGGGGAGCTGTTTTTT
CDR3aa: CASSPKGATTFPGELFF

abundance: few
v_gene: TRBV7-9
d_gene: NA
j_gene: TRBJ2-4
CDR3nt: TGTGCCAGCAGCACCAGGGGACCCAAAAACATTCAGTACTTC
CDR3aa: CASSTRGPKNIQYF

abundance: NA
v_gene: TRBV6-6
d_gene: NA
j_gene: TRBJ2-2
CDR3nt: TGTGCCAGCAGTTACCCGAACACCGGGGAGCTGTTTTTT
CDR3aa: CASSYPNTGELFF

abundance: NA
v_gene: TRBV20-1
d_gene: TRBD1
j_gene: TRBJ1-4
CDR3nt: TGCAGTGCTAGGGCAACAGGGGGCTGGGGGGAAAAACTGTTTTTT
CDR3aa: CSARATGGWGEKLFF

abundance: NA
v_gene: TRBV20-1
d_gene: NA
j_gene: TRBJ1-2
CDR3nt: TGCAGTGCTGGGGGGGAAGGGGGATATGGCTACACCTTC
CDR3aa: CSAGGEGGYGYTF

abundance: few
v_gene: TRBV11-2
d_gene: NA
j_gene: TRBJ2-3
CDR3nt: TGTGCCAGCAGCTTAGACCCCCCCCGATGGGGCACAGATACGCAGTATTTT
CDR3aa: CASSLDPPRWGTDTQYF

abundance: NA
v_gene: TRBV29-1
d_gene: TRBD2
j_gene: TRBJ2-3
CDR3nt: TGCAGCGTCCGCCGGGGGGGCATAGATACGCAGTATTTT
CDR3aa: CSVRRGGIDTQYF

abundance: few
v_gene: TRBV7-8
d_gene: NA
j_gene: TRBJ2-5
CDR3nt: TGTGCCAGCAGCCCCGCGGAACAAGAGACCCAGTACTTC
CDR3aa: CASSPAEQETQYF

abundance: NA
v_gene: TRBV5-1
d_gene: NA
j_gene: TRBJ1-6
CDR3nt: TGCGCCAGCAGCGAGGGAGGGGTTAATTCACCCCTCCACTTT
CDR3aa: CASSEGGVNSPLHF

abundance: many
v_gene: TRBV6-2/TRBV6-3
d_gene: NA
j_gene: TRBJ2-5
CDR3nt: TGTGCCAGCAGTTCCGAGGACAGTCAGGAGACCCAGTACTTC
CDR3aa: CASSSEDSQETQYF

abundance: NA
v_gene: TRBV7-9
d_gene: TRBD1
j_gene: TRBJ2-7
CDR3nt: TGTGCCAGCAGCTTAGCATTAGGACAGGGTCCCTACGAGCAGTACTTC
CDR3aa: CASSLALGQGPYEQYF

abundance: few
v_gene: TRBV9
d_gene: NA
j_gene: TRBJ2-5
CDR3nt: TGTGCCAGCAATGGGATCGGACGGGTTCAAGAGACCCAGTACTTC
CDR3aa: CASNGIGRVQETQYF

abundance: few
v_gene: TRBV12-3/TRBV12-4
d_gene: TRBD1
j_gene: TRBJ1-4
CDR3nt: TGTGCCAGCAGTTCGACAGGGGGCGGATATGAAAAACTGTTTTTT
CDR3aa: CASSSTGGGYEKLFF

abundance: NA
v_gene: TRBV11-2
d_gene: TRBD1
j_gene: TRBJ1-6
CDR3nt: TGTGCCAGCAGCTTAGAAGGACAGGGAGGGAATTCACCCCTCCACTTT
CDR3aa: CASSLEGQGGNSPLHF

abundance: NA
v_gene: TRBV29-1
d_gene: TRBD2
j_gene: TRBJ2-6
CDR3nt: TGCAGCGTGGCGGGGGGGCGGATCTCTGGGGCCAACGTCCTGACTTTC
CDR3aa: CSVAGGRISGANVLTF

abundance: few
v_gene: TRBV6-2/TRBV6-3
d_gene: TRBD2
j_gene: TRBJ2-3
CDR3nt: TGTGCCAGCACCGTAGCGGGGACTACAGATACGCAGTATTTT
CDR3aa: CASTVAGTTDTQYF

abundance: NA
v_gene: TRBV20-1
d_gene: NA
j_gene: TRBJ1-1
CDR3nt: TGCCGGGTCGGTACCTCGAACACTGAAGCTTTCTTT
CDR3aa: CRVGTSNTEAFF

abundance: NA
v_gene: TRBV20-1
d_gene: TRBD2
j_gene: TRBJ2-3
CDR3nt: TGCAGTGCCACCGGCGGACTAGCGGAAGGAGATACGCAGTATTTT
CDR3aa: CSATGGLAEGDTQYF

abundance: many
v_gene: TRBV29-1
d_gene: NA
j_gene: TRBJ2-5
CDR3nt: TGCAGCGTTGACCCCGCGGGGCGAAAGACCCAGTACTTC
CDR3aa: CSVDPAGRKTQYF

abundance: few
v_gene: TRBV20-1
d_gene: TRBD2
j_gene: TRBJ2-2
CDR3nt: TGCAGTGCTAGACTAGCGGGGGTCCCCACCGGGGAGCTGTTTTTT
CDR3aa: CSARLAGVPTGELFF

abundance: few
v_gene: TRBV5-1
d_gene: NA
j_gene: TRBJ1-1
CDR3nt: TGCGCCAGCATCCCGGGCGGACCCCCGGTCACTGAAGCTTTCTTT
CDR3aa: CASIPGGPPVTEAFF

abundance: NA
v_gene: TRBV5-1
d_gene: NA
j_gene: TRBJ2-3
CDR3nt: TGCGCCAGCAGCTTCCAGCGATCATCTAGCACAGATACGCAGTATTTT
CDR3aa: CASSFQRSSSTDTQYF

abundance: NA
v_gene: TRBV3-1
d_gene: NA
j_gene: TRBJ1-6
CDR3nt: TGTGCCAGCAGCCGATCCGGGACAATATATAATTCACCCCTCCACTTT
CDR3aa: CASSRSGTIYNSPLHF

abundance: few
v_gene: TRBV6-7
d_gene: NA
j_gene: TRBJ2-7
CDR3nt: TGTGCCAGCATCCTCTCTTTTTCTCGGGCAGTCGAGCAGTACTTC
CDR3aa: CASILSFSRAVEQYF

abundance: many
v_gene: TRBV6-1
d_gene: TRBD2
j_gene: TRBJ2-2
CDR3nt: TGTGCCAGCCGGGACTACTACACCGGGGAGCTGTTTTTT
CDR3aa: CASRDYYTGELFF

abundance: NA
v_gene: TRBV12-3/TRBV12-4
d_gene: NA
j_gene: TRBJ1-2
CDR3nt: TGTGCCAGCAGTTTAATGCCATTCGGCTATGGCTACACCTTC
CDR3aa: CASSLMPFGYGYTF

abundance: NA
v_gene: TRBV9
d_gene: NA
j_gene: TRBJ1-1
CDR3nt: TGTGCCAGCAGCGTAGATTCCCGGAACACTGAAGCTTTCTTT
CDR3aa: CASSVDSRNTEAFF

abundance: NA
v_gene: TRBV12-3/TRBV12-4
d_gene: NA
j_gene: TRBJ1-6
CDR3nt: TGTGCCAGCAGACGATCGGACGCGGTACTTTCACCCCTCCACTTT
CDR3aa: CASRRSDAVLSPLHF

abundance: NA
v_gene: TRBV11-2
d_gene: NA
j_gene: TRBJ2-4
CDR3nt: TGTGCCAGCAGCTTAGGAACTAGTTTGAACATTCAGTACTTC
CDR3aa: CASSLGTSLNIQYF

abundance: few
v_gene: TRBV4-2
d_gene: NA
j_gene: TRBJ1-3
CDR3nt: TGTGCCAGCAGCCAAGAAGGGGGGGGTTCCATATATTTT
CDR3aa: CASSQEGGGSIYF

abundance: many
v_gene: TRBV5-1
d_gene: NA
j_gene: TRBJ2-2
CDR3nt: TGCGCCAGCAGCTTGGCCGACGTGGGGGAGCTGTTTTTT
CDR3aa: CASSLADVGELFF

abundance: few
v_gene: TRBV20-1
d_gene: TRBD2
j_gene: TRBJ2-3
CDR3nt: TGCAGTGCTAGAGATACGCTGGGGGGGAACACAGATACGCAGTATTTT
CDR3aa: CSARDTLGGNTDTQYF